This TCR beta chain is from a study of blood T cells in healthy people across ages. Study results and limitations: Greater diversity and more naive CD4+ cells were seen in long-lived donors than in aged donors. Across samples, TCR beta diversity tracked strongly with naive T cell percentage. Naive and antigen-experienced cells were not separated, limiting conclusive comparison.

Unmatched junction bases numbered 0, after V lost 2 bases and J lost 5 bases. This CDR3 has 15 residues. Germline V gives CDR1 ENHRY, CDR2 SYGVKD. As to this clonotype: The antigen remains unidentified. Just one base apart from a much larger clone, this may be a read error.

It was with a sample-barcoded 5' primer and a J-beta primer mix that a second PCR of roughly 7 to 12 cycles was run. From the 5' RACE reads, TCRdb called clonotypes with MiXCR, one entry per CDR3 protein. The sample includes 900,000 to 950,000 distinct CDR3 sequences, about 27% of them seen just once. These data were likewise used in another study, on T cells of mothers and their children. That source reports: Overlap measured in related mother-child pairs was slightly, non-significantly higher than in unrelated pairs.

The TCR originated in a woman in her 40s in good health. The V gene is TRBV10-3, the J gene TRBJ2-5; 15 positions match TRBD2. Sample: blood. The CDR3 is CAISEGLAGGETQYF. For the CDR3, the DNA is TGTGCCATCAGTGAGGGACTAGCGGGGGGGGAGACCCAGTACTTC.